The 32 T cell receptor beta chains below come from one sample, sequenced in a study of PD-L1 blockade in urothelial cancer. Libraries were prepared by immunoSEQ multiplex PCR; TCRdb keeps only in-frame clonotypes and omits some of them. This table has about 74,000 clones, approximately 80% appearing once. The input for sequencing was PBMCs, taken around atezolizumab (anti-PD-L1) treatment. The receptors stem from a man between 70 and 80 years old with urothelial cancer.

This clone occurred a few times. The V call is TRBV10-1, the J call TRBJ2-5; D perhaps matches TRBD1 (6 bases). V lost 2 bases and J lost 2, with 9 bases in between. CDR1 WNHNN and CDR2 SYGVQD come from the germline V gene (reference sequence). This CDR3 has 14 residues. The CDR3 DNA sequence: TGCGCCAGCAGTGAGGTGGACAGTCAAGAGACCCAGTACTTC. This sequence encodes CASSEVDSQETQYF.

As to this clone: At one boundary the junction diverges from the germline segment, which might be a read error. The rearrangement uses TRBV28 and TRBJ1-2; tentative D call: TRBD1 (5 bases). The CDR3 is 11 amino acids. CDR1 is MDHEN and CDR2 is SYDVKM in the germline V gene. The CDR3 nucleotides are TGTGCCAGCAGTTTCCTTACCAGGGACTTCTTC. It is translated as CASSFLTRDFF.

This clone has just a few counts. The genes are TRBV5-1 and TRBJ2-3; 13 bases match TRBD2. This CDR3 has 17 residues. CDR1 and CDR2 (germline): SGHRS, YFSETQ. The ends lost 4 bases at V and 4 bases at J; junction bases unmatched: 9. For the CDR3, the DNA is TGCGCCAGCAGCCCTCTGGGACTAGCGGGATCTGCAGATACGCAGTATTTT. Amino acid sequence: CASSPLGLAGSADTQYF. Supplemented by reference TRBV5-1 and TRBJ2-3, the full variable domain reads KAGVTQTPRYLIKTRGQQVTLSCSPISGHRSVSWYQQTPGQGLQFLFEYFSETQRNKGNFPGRFSGRQFSNSRSEMNVSTLELGDSALYLCASSPLGLAGSADTQYFGPGTRLTVL.

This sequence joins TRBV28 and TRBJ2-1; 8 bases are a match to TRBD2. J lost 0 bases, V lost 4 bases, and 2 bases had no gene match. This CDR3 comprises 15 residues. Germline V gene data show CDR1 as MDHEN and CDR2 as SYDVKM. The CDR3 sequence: CASSSGTSSYNEQFF. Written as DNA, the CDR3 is TGTGCCAGCAGTTCCGGGACTAGCTCCTACAATGAGCAGTTCTTC.

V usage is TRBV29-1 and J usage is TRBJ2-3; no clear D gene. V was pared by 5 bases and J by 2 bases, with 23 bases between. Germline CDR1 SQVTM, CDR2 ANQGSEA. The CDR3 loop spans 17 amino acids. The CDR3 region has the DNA TGCAGCGTTTACACTGCAACTAATCACACCTACACAGATACGCAGTATTTT. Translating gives CSVYTATNHTYTDTQYF.

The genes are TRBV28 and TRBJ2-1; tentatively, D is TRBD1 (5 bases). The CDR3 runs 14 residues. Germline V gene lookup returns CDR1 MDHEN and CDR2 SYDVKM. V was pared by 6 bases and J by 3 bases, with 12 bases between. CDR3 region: CASSWGGRYNEQFF. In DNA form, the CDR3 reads TGTGCCAGCAGCTGGGGCGGCCGCTACAATGAGCAGTTCTTC.

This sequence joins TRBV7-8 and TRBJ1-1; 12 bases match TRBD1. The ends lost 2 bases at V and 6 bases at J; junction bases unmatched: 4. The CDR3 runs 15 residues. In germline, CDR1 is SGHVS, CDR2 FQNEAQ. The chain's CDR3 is CASSLRDRGRAEAFF. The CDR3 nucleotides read TGTGCCAGCAGCTTAAGGGACAGGGGGCGGGCTGAAGCTTTCTTT. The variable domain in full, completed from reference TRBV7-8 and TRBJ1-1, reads GAGVSQSPRYKVAKRGQDVALRCDPISGHVSLFWYQQALGQGPEFLTYFQNEAQLDKSGLPSDRFFAERPEGSVSTLKIQRTQQEDSAVYLCASSLRDRGRAEAFFGQGTRLTVV.

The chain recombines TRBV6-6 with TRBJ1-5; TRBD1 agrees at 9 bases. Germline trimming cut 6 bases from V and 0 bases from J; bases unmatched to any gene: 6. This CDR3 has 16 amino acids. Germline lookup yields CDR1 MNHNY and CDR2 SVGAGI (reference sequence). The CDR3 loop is CASRPRDRVSNQPQHF. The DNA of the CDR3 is TGTGCCAGCAGACCCCGGGACAGGGTTAGCAATCAGCCCCAGCATTTT.

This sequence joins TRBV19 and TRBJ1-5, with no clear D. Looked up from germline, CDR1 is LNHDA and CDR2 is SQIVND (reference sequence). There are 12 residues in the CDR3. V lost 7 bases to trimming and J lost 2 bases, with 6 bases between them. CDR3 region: CASTSGNQPQHF. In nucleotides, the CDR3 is TGTGCCAGTACCTCTGGCAATCAGCCCCAGCATTTT.

The CDR3 region has the DNA TGTGCCAGCAGCTTAAGGCCTAGCGGCTCCTACAATGAGCAGTTCTTC. Its translation: CASSLRPSGSYNEQFF. The rearrangement joins TRBV11-2 to TRBJ2-1, with TRBD2 matching 7 bases. Losses at the gene ends were 2 bases for V and 0 bases for J; bases not matched to a gene: 4. There are 16 residues in the CDR3. Per germline, CDR1 SGHAT and CDR2 FQNNGV.

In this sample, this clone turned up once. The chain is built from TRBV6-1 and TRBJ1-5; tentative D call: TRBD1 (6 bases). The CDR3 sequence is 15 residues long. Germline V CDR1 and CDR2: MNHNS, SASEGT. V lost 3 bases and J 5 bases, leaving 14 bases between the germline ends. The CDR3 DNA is TGTGCCAGCAGTGAGCAGGGGTGGGCTTATCAGCCCCAGCATTTT. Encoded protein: CASSEQGWAYQPQHF.

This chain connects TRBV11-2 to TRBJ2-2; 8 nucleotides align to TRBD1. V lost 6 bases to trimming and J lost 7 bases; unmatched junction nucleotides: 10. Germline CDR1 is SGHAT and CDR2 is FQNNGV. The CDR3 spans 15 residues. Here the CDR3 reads CASRSNPGGHGELFF. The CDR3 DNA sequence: TGTGCCAGCAGGTCTAATCCAGGGGGCCACGGGGAGCTGTTTTTT.

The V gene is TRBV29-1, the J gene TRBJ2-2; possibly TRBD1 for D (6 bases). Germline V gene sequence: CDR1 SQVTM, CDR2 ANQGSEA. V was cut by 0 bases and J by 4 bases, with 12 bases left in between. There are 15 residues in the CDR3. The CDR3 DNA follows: TGCAGCGTTGAAGATTCCACAGGGTTCACCGGGGAGCTGTTTTTT. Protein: CSVEDSTGFTGELFF.

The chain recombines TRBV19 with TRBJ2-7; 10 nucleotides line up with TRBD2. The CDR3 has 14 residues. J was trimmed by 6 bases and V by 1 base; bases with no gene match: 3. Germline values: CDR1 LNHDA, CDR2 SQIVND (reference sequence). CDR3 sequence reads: CASSIGTSGSEQYF. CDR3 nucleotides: TGTGCCAGTAGTATAGGGACTAGCGGATCCGAGCAGTACTTC.

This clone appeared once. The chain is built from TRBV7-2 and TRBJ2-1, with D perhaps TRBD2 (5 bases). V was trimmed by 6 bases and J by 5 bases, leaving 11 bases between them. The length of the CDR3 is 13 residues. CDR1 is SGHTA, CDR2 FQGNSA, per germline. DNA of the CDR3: TGTGCCAGCAGGCCGGGGTCCGACAATGAGCAGTTCTTC. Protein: CASRPGSDNEQFF.

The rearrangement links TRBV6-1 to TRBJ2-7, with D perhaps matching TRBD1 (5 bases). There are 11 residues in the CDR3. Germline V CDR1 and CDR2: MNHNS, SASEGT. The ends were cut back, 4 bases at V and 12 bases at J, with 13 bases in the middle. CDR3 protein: CASSASRQRYF. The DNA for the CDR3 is TGTGCCAGCAGTGCCTCCCGACAGAGGTACTTC.

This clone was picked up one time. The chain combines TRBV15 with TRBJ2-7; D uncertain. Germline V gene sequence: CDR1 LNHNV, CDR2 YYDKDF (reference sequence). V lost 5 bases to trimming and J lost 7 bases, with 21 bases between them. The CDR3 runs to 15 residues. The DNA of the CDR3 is TGTGCCACCAGCTCTCCAGCGCGTCTGGTTGGGGAGCAGTACTTC. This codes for CATSSPARLVGEQYF.

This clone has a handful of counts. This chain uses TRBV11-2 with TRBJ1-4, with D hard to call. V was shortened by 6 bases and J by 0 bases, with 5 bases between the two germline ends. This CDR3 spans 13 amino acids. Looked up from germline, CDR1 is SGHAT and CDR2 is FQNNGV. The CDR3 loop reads CASRRSTNEKLFF. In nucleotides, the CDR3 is TGTGCCAGCAGACGGTCAACTAATGAAAAACTGTTTTTT.

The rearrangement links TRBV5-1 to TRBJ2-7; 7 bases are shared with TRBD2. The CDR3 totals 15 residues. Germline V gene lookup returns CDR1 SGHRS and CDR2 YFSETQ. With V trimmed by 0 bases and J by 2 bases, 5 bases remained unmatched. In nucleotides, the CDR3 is TGCGCCAGCAGCTTGGGTAGCGGGTCAGCCTACGAGCAGTACTTC. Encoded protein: CASSLGSGSAYEQYF.

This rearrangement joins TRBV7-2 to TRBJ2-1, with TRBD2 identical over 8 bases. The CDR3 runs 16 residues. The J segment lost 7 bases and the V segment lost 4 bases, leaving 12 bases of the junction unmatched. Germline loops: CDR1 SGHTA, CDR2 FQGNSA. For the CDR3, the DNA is TGTGCCAGCAGCTCGTTTCCGGGACTAGAAGTAAATGAGCAGTTCTTC. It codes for CASSSFPGLEVNEQFF.

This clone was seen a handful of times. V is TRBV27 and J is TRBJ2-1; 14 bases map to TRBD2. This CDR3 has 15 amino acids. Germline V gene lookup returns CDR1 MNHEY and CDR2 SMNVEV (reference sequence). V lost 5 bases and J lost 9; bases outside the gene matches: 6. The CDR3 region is CASSMGLAGEGEQFF. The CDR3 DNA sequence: TGTGCCAGCAGTATGGGACTAGCGGGAGAGGGTGAGCAGTTCTTC.

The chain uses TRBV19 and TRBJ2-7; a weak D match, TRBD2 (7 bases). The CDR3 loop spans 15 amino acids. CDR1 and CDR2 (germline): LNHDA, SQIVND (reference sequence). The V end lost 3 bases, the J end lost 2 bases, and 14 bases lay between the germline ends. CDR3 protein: CASSIVGGRPYEQYF. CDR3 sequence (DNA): TGTGCCAGTAGTATCGTCGGGGGGCGCCCCTACGAGCAGTACTTC. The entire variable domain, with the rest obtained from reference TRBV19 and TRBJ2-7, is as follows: DGGITQSPKYLFRKEGQNVTLSCEQNLNHDAMYWYRQDPGQGLRLIYYSQIVNDFQKGDIAEGYSVSREKKESFPLTVTSAQKNPTAFYLCASSIVGGRPYEQYFGPGTRLTVT.

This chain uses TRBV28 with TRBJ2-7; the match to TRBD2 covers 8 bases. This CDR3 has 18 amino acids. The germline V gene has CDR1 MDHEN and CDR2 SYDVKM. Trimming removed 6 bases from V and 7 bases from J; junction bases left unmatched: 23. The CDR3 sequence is CASSAPRAGGGGLGEQYF. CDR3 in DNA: TGTGCCAGCAGCGCACCTCGGGCGGGAGGAGGGGGGTTGGGGGAGCAGTACTTC.

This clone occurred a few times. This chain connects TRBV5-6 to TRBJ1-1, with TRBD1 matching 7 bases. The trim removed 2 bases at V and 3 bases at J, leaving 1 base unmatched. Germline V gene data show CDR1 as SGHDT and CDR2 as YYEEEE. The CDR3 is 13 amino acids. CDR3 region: CASSFDRDTEAFF. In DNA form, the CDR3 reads TGTGCCAGCAGCTTTGACAGGGACACTGAAGCTTTCTTT.

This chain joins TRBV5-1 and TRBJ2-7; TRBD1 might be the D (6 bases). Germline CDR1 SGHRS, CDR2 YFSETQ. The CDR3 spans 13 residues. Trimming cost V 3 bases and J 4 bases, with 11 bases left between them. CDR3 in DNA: TGCGCCAGCAGCTCGGGACAAATTTACGAGCAGTACTTC. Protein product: CASSSGQIYEQYF. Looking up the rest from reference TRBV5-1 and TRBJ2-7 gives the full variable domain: KAGVTQTPRYLIKTRGQQVTLSCSPISGHRSVSWYQQTPGQGLQFLFEYFSETQRNKGNFPGRFSGRQFSNSRSEMNVSTLELGDSALYLCASSSGQIYEQYFGPGTRLTVT.

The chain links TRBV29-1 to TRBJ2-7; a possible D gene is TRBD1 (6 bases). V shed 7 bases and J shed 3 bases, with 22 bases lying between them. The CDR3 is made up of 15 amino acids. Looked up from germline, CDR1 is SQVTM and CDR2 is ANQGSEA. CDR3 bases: TGCAGCGGGCTAAGACAGACAGGAATGATCTACGAGCAGTACTTC. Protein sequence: CSGLRQTGMIYEQYF.

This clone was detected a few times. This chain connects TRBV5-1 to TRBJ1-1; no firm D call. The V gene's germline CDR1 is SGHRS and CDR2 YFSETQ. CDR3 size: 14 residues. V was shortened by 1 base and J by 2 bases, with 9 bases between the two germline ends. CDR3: CASSLHRANTEAFF. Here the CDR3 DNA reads TGCGCCAGCAGCTTGCACAGAGCAAACACTGAAGCTTTCTTT.

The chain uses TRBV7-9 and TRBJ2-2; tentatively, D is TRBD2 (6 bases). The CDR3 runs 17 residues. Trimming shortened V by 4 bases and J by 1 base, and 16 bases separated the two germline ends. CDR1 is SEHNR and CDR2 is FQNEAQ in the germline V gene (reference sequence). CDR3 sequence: CASSSTTRRENTGELFF. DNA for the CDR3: TGTGCCAGCAGCTCCACGACTAGGCGGGAGAACACCGGGGAGCTGTTTTTT.

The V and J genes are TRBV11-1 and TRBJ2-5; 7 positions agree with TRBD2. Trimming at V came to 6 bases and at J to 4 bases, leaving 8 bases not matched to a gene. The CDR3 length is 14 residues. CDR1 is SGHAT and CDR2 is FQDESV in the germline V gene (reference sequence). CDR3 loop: CASRRRESGETQYF. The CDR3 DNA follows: TGTGCCAGCAGGCGGCGGGAGAGCGGAGAGACCCAGTACTTC.

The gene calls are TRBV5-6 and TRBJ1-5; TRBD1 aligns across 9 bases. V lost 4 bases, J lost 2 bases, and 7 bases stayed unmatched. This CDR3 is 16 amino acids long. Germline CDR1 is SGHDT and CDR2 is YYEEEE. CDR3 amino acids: CASSPQGQGGNQPQHF. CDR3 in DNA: TGTGCCAGCAGCCCTCAGGGACAGGGTGGCAATCAGCCCCAGCATTTT.

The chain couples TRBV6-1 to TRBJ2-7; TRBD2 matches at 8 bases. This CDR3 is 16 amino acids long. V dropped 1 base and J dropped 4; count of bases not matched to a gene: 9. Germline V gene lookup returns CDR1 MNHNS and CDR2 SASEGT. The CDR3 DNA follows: TGTGCCAGCAGTGAAGAACGGGGCGGGAGGTTTTACGAGCAGTACTTC. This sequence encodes CASSEERGGRFYEQYF.

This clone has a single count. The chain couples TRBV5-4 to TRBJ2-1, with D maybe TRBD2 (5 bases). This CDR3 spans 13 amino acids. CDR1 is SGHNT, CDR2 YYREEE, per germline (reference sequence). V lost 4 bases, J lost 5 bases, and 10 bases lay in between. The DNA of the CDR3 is TGTGCCAGCAGCGAGGGCCAGAACAATGAGCAGTTCTTC. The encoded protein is CASSEGQNNEQFF.